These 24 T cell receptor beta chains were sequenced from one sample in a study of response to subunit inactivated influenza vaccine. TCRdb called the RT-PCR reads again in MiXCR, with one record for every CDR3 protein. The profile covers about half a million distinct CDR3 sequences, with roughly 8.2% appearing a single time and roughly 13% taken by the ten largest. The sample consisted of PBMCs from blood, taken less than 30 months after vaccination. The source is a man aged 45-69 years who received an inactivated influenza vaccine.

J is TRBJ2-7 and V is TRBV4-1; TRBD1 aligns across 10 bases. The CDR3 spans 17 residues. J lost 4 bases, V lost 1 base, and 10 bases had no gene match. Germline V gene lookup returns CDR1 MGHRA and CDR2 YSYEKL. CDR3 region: CASSQGRWRTGGYEQYF. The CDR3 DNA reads TGCGCCAGCAGCCAAGGTCGTTGGAGGACAGGGGGTTACGAGCAGTACTTC.

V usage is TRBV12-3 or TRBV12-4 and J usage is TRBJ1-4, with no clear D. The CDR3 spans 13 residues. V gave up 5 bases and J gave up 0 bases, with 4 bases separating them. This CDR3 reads CASSESTNEKLFF. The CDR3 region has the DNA TGTGCCAGCAGTGAGTCAACTAATGAAAAACTGTTTTTT.

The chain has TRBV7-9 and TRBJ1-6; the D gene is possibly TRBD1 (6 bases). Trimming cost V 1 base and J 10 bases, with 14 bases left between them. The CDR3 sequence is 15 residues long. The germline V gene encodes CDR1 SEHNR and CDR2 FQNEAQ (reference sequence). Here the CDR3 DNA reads TGTGCCAGCAGCTTAGGTCCAGGGGTGGTCTCACCCCTCCACTTT. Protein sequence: CASSLGPGVVSPLHF.

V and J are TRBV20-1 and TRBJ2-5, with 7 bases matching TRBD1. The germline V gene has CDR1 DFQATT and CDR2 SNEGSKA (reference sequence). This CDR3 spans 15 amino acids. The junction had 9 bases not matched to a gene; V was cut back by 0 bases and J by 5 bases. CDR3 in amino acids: CSARDDRALVETQYF. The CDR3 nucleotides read TGCAGTGCTAGAGACGACAGGGCGCTGGTGGAGACCCAGTACTTC.

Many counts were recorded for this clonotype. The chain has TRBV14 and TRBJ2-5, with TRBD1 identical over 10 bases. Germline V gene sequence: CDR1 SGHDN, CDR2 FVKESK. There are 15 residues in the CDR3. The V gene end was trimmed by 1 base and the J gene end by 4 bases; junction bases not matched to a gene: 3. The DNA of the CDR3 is TGTGCCAGCAGCCAAGGACAGGGGGCCCTAGAGACCCAGTACTTC. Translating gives CASSQGQGALETQYF.

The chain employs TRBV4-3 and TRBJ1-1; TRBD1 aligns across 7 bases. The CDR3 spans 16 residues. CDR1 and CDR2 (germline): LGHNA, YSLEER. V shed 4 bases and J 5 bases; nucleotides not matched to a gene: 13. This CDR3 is CASSPTGVSKVTEAFF. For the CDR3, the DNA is TGCGCCAGCAGCCCCACAGGGGTATCAAAGGTGACTGAAGCTTTCTTT.

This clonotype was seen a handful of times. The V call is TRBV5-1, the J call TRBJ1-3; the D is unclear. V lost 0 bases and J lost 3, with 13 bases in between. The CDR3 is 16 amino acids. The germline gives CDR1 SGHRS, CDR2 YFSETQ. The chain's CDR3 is CASSLEPGPRGNTIYF. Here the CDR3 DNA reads TGCGCCAGCAGCTTGGAACCGGGTCCCCGTGGAAACACCATATATTTT.

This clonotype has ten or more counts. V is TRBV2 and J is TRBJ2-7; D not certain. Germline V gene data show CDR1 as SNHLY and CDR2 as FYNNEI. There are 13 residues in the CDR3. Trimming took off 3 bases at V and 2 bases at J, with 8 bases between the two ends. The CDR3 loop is CASSDLKPYEQYF. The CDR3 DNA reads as TGTGCCAGCAGTGACCTTAAACCCTACGAGCAGTACTTC.

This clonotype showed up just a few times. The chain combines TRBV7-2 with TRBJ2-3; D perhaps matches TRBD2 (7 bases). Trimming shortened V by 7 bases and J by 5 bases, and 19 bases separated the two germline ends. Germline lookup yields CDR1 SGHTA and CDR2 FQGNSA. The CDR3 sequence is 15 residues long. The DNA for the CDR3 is TGTGCCAGCACCTACTGGGGGGGGCAGGTAGATACGCAGTATTTT. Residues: CASTYWGGQVDTQYF. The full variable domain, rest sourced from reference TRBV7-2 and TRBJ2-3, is GAGVSQSPSNKVTEKGKDVELRCDPISGHTALYWYRQSLGQGLEFLIYFQGNSAPDKSGLPSDRFSAERTGGSVSTLTIQRTQQEDSAVYLCASTYWGGQVDTQYFGPGTRLTVL.

CDR3 amino acids: CASSRLAQYNEQFF. In DNA, the CDR3 is TGTGCCAGCAGTCGACTAGCCCAGTACAATGAGCAGTTCTTC. The chain has TRBV6-2 or TRBV6-3 and TRBJ2-1, with 7 bases that match TRBD2. Per the germline V gene, CDR1 is MNHEY and CDR2 is SVGEGT. Trimming took 5 bases from V and 4 from J; bases not matched to a gene: 5. The CDR3 is 14 residues long.

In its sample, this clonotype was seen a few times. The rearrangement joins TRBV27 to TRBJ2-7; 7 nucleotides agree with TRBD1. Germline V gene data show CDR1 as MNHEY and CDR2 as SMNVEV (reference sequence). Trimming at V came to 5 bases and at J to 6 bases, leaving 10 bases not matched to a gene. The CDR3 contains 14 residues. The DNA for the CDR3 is TGTGCCAGCAGTAGACAGGGTATTCGCGGCGAGCAGTACTTC. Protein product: CASSRQGIRGEQYF.

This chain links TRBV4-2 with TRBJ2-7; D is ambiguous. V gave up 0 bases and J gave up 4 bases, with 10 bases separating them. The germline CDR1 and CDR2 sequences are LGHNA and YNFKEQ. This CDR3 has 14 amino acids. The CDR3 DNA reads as TGTGCCAGCAGCCAAGAAAGGACGGAATACGAGCAGTACTTC. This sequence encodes CASSQERTEYEQYF.

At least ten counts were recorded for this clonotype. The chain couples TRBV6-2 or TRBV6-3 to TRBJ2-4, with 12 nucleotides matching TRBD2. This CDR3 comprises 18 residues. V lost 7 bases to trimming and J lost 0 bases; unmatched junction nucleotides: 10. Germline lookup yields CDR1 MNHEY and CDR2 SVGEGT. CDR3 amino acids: CASNRWTSGTTAKNIQYF. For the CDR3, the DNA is TGTGCCAGCAATAGATGGACTAGCGGGACCACAGCCAAAAACATTCAGTACTTC.

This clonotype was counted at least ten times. CDR3 nucleotides: TGTGCCAGCAGCTTGGAGGCAGGACGAGGACTTGAAAAACTGTTTTTT. It specifies CASSLEAGRGLEKLFF. This chain joins TRBV5-5 and TRBJ1-4; D gene ambiguous. CDR1 is SGHKS, CDR2 YYEKEE, per germline (reference sequence). The V end lost 0 bases, the J end lost 7 bases, and 16 bases lay between the germline ends. The CDR3 is 16 residues long.

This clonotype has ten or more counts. CDR3 DNA sequence: TGCGCCAGCAGCTTGGACACCTCTAACTATGGCTACACCTTC. It translates to CASSLDTSNYGYTF. The chain combines TRBV5-1 with TRBJ1-2; D is unresolved. With 0 bases removed from V and 0 bases from J, the gap between germline ends came to 6 bases. This CDR3 comprises 14 residues. CDR1 is SGHRS, CDR2 YFSETQ, per germline.

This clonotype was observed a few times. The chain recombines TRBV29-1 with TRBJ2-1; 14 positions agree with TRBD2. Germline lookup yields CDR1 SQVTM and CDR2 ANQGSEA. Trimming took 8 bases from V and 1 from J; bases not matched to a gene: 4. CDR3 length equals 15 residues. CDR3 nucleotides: TGCAGCTTGGGACTAGCGGGGGTGTCCTACAATGAGCAGTTCTTC. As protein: CSLGLAGVSYNEQFF.

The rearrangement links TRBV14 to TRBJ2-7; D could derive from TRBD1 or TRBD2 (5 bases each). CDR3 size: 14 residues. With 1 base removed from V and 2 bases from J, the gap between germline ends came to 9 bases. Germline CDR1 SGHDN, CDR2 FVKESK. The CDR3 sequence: CASSQAGLAYEQYF. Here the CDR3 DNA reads TGTGCCAGCAGCCAAGCGGGGCTCGCCTACGAGCAGTACTTC.

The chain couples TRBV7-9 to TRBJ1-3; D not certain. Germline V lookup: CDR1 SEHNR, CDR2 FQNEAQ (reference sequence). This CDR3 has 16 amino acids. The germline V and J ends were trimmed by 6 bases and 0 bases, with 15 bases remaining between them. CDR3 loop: CASRPRGGNSGNTIYF. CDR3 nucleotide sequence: TGTGCCAGCAGACCAAGAGGCGGAAACTCTGGAAACACCATATATTTT.

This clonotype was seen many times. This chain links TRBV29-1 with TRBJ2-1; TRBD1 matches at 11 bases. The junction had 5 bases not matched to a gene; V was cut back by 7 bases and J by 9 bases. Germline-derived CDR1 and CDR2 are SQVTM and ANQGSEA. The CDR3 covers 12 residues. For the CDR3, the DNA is TGCAGCGCCGGACAGGGGGCTGGTGAGCAGTTCTTC. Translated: CSAGQGAGEQFF.

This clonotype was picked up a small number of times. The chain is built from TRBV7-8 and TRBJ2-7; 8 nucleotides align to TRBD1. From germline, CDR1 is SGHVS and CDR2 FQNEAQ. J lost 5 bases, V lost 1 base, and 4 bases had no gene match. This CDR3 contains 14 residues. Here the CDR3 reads CASSLVRGQNEQYF. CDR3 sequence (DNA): TGTGCCAGCAGCTTAGTCAGGGGGCAAAACGAGCAGTACTTC. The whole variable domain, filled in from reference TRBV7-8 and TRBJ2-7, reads GAGVSQSPRYKVAKRGQDVALRCDPISGHVSLFWYQQALGQGPEFLTYFQNEAQLDKSGLPSDRFFAERPEGSVSTLKIQRTQQEDSAVYLCASSLVRGQNEQYFGPGTRLTVT.

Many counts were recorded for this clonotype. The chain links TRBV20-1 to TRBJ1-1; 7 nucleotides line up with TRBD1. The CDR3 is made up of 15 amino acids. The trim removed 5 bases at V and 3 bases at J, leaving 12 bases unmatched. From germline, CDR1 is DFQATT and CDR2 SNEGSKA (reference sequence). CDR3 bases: TGCAGTGCTGAAAGGCCCGGGACAGTGTACACTGAAGCTTTCTTT. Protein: CSAERPGTVYTEAFF.

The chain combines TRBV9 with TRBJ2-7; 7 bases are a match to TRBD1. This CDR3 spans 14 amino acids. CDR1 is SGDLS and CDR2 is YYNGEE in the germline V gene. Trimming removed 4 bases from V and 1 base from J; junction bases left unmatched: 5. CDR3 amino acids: CASSTGASSYEQYF. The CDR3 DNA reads TGTGCCAGCAGCACAGGGGCCTCATCCTACGAGCAGTACTTC.

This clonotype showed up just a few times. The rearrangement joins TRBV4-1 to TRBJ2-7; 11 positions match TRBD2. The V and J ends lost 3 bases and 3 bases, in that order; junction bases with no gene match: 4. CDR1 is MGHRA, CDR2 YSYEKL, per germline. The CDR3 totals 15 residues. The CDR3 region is CASSHGTSGVYEQYF. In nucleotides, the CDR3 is TGCGCCAGCAGCCATGGGACTAGCGGAGTCTACGAGCAGTACTTC.

CDR3 bases: TGTGCCAGCAGCAACAGGGGGCTAGGGGACATTCAGTACTTC. Translating it yields CASSNRGLGDIQYF. The chain links TRBV12-3 or TRBV12-4 to TRBJ2-4; 9 nucleotides line up with TRBD1. The CDR3 length is 14 residues. V was pared by 6 bases and J by 8 bases, with 8 bases of the junction left unmatched.